The next 28 T cell receptor beta chains were all read from a single sample in a study of cytomegalovirus exposure and HLA in healthy donors. The PCR contained 60 Vbeta and 13 Jbeta primers. The repertoire was sequenced with immunoSEQ multiplex PCR; TCRdb's copy has only in-frame clones and lacks some. The sample consists of approximately 90,000 clones, around 77% of them appearing once. Sample: PBMCs. The receptor set was obtained from a man aged 25 to 45 in good health and CMV-seronegative.

The rearrangement uses TRBV7-9 and TRBJ2-7; no firm D call. CDR1 and CDR2 (germline): SEHNR, FQNEAQ (reference sequence). V was cut by 2 bases and J by 3 bases, with 5 bases left in between. The CDR3 has 12 amino acids. The DNA of the CDR3 is TGTGCCAGCAGCTTACGGAGCTACGAGCAGTACTTC. Protein product: CASSLRSYEQYF.

V gene TRBV5-1 combines with J gene TRBJ2-2, with D tentatively TRBD2 (6 bases). Per germline, CDR1 SGHRS and CDR2 YFSETQ. This CDR3 comprises 16 residues. Trimming removed 3 bases from V and 4 bases from J, with 16 bases in between. The CDR3 sequence: CASSWAIGSSTGELFF. CDR3 in DNA: TGCGCCAGCAGCTGGGCCATCGGGAGTAGCACCGGGGAGCTGTTTTTT.

V usage is TRBV10-3 and J usage is TRBJ2-5; TRBD1 matches 9 bases. The germline gives CDR1 ENHRY, CDR2 SYGVKD. This CDR3 contains 15 residues. J gave up 5 bases and V 5 bases, and 9 bases lay outside the gene matches. The DNA for the CDR3 is TGTGCCATCAGTTCCGGGACAGGGTCTTTTGAGACCCAGTACTTC. Translation: CAISSGTGSFETQYF.

This clone appeared a few times. The rearrangement links TRBV2 to TRBJ1-2; 9 positions agree with TRBD1. Germline V CDR1 and CDR2: SNHLY, FYNNEI. J was trimmed by 8 bases and V by 6 bases; bases with no gene match: 7. The CDR3 runs to 13 residues. The CDR3 coding sequence is TGTGCCAGCAGCTCCCGGACAGGGGAAGGCTACACCTTC. It specifies CASSSRTGEGYTF.

This chain uses TRBV2 with TRBJ1-1, with D possibly TRBD1 on 5 matching bases. Trimming cost V 5 bases and J 6 bases, with 7 bases left between them. Germline V gives CDR1 SNHLY, CDR2 FYNNEI. This CDR3 region has 11 residues. The CDR3 loop reads CASSPGPEAFF. CDR3 DNA sequence: TGTGCCAGCAGTCCAGGGCCTGAAGCTTTCTTT.

J is TRBJ2-1 and V is TRBV15; D is perhaps TRBD2 (6 bases). Germline CDR1 reads LNHNV; CDR2 reads YYDKDF (reference sequence). Trimming removed 0 bases at V and 9 bases at J, with 15 bases between. This CDR3 has 15 residues. The CDR3 DNA reads TGTGCCACCAGCAGAGATTCCGAGGATAGCGGTGAGCAGTTCTTC. The encoded protein is CATSRDSEDSGEQFF.

The rearrangement joins TRBV6-6 to TRBJ1-2; 10 bases align to TRBD1. V was pared by 0 bases and J by 6 bases, with 4 bases of the junction left unmatched. Looked up from germline, CDR1 is MNHNY and CDR2 is SVGAGI (reference sequence). This CDR3 is 15 amino acids long. The CDR3: CASSYSAGTGDGYTF. CDR3 in DNA: TGTGCCAGCAGTTACTCCGCCGGGACAGGGGATGGCTACACCTTC.

This clone was found a few times. V and J are TRBV2 and TRBJ2-3; 9 bases fit TRBD1. This CDR3 has 15 residues. J gave up 1 base and V 6 bases, and 5 bases lay outside the gene matches. CDR1 is SNHLY, CDR2 FYNNEI, per germline. CDR3 sequence (DNA): TGTGCCAGCAGCCGGGACAGGGCTGGCACAGATACGCAGTATTTT. Encoded protein: CASSRDRAGTDTQYF.

V usage is TRBV2 and J usage is TRBJ1-3; D is unclear. This CDR3 comprises 12 residues. Germline assignment: CDR1 SNHLY and CDR2 FYNNEI. With 3 bases removed from V and 4 bases from J, the gap between germline ends came to 4 bases. CDR3 sequence reads: CASSDYGNTIYF. The DNA of the CDR3 is TGTGCCAGCAGTGACTACGGAAACACCATATATTTT. Using reference TRBV2 and TRBJ1-3 for the parts outside the CDR3, the full variable domain is EPEVTQTPSHQVTQMGQEVILRCVPISNHLYFYWYRQILGQKVEFLVSFYNNEISEKSEIFDDQFSVERPDGSNFTLKIRSTKLEDSAMYFCASSDYGNTIYFGEGSWLTVV.

For the CDR3, the DNA is TGTGCCAGTAGTCGGAGCGGGATCAGCTCCTACAATGAGCAGTTCTTC. It encodes CASSRSGISSYNEQFF. This rearrangement joins TRBV19 to TRBJ2-1; TRBD2 matches at 7 bases. Germline loops: CDR1 LNHDA, CDR2 SQIVND (reference sequence). CDR3 length: 16 amino acids. V shed 5 bases and J 0 bases; nucleotides not matched to a gene: 7.

The chain recombines TRBV30 with TRBJ1-6, with TRBD1 as a possible D gene (5 bases). The CDR3 runs 14 residues. Germline V lookup: CDR1 GTSNPN, CDR2 SVGIG (reference sequence). The V gene lost 8 bases and the J gene lost 0 bases, with 11 bases spanning the gap. CDR3 sequence reads: CAGDSSSYNSPLHF. CDR3 nucleotide sequence: TGTGCCGGAGACAGCAGCTCCTATAATTCACCCCTCCACTTT.

The V gene is TRBV15, the J gene TRBJ1-3; weak D call: TRBD1 (5 bases). V gave up 4 bases and J gave up 5 bases, with 21 bases separating them. CDR3 length: 17 amino acids. Germline lookup yields CDR1 LNHNV and CDR2 YYDKDF (reference sequence). DNA for the CDR3: TGTGCCACCAGCACCAGACCGGGACTAAATGCCCGAAACACCATATATTTT. As protein: CATSTRPGLNARNTIYF.

The V call is TRBV9, the J call TRBJ1-4; TRBD1 matches at 9 bases. This CDR3 comprises 15 residues. V was pared by 4 bases and J by 3 bases, with 4 bases of the junction left unmatched. Germline lookup yields CDR1 SGDLS and CDR2 YYNGEE. The CDR3 region has the DNA TGTGCCAGCAGCACACAGGGGGCGGCTAATGAAAAACTGTTTTTT. It yields the protein CASSTQGAANEKLFF.

The chain is built from TRBV19 and TRBJ1-2; 8 bases are a match to TRBD1. The CDR3 contains 13 residues. J was trimmed by 4 bases and V by 5 bases; bases with no gene match: 3. In germline, CDR1 is LNHDA, CDR2 SQIVND (reference sequence). This CDR3 reads CASSSQGAYGYTF. As DNA, the CDR3 is TGTGCCAGTAGTTCCCAGGGGGCCTATGGCTACACCTTC.

This chain connects TRBV2 to TRBJ1-2; 8 nucleotides line up with TRBD1. Germline V gene data show CDR1 as SNHLY and CDR2 as FYNNEI. This CDR3 comprises 13 residues. With 6 bases clipped from V and 4 bases from J, the junction kept 4 bases outside the gene matches. In nucleotides, the CDR3 is TGTGCCAGCAGAGTAACAGGGGGCTATGGCTACACCTTC. Translated, it gives CASRVTGGYGYTF.

The rearrangement uses TRBV6-5 and TRBJ1-2; D uncertain. The CDR3 consists of 15 residues. The V gene's germline CDR1 is MNHEY and CDR2 SVGAGI. V lost 2 bases to trimming and J lost 4 bases, with 14 bases between them. The CDR3 coding sequence is TGTGCCAGCAGTTACAATCGTCTCGTCGGCTATGGCTACACCTTC. Encoded protein: CASSYNRLVGYGYTF.

CDR3 DNA: TGTGCCAGCAGGCGGGAAGTCTCCTACGAGCAGTACTTC. Residues: CASRREVSYEQYF. The J gene is TRBJ2-7, the V gene TRBV6-1; D may be TRBD2 (6 bases). Trimming cost V 6 bases and J 0 bases, with 9 bases left between them. The germline gives CDR1 MNHNS, CDR2 SASEGT. The CDR3 is made up of 13 amino acids.

The chain recombines TRBV28 with TRBJ1-2; TRBD1 matches 8 bases. The CDR3 is made up of 17 amino acids. Germline values: CDR1 MDHEN, CDR2 SYDVKM. V lost 4 bases, J lost 0 bases, and 10 bases stayed unmatched. The CDR3 spells CASSSHSRGRSNYGYTF. CDR3 nucleotides: TGTGCCAGCAGTTCCCATTCCAGGGGGCGATCTAACTATGGCTACACCTTC.

The chain employs TRBV1 and TRBJ2-3; the table calls TRBD2, which could not be checked here. TRBV1 is described as a pseudogene. The CDR3 totals 18 residues. The CDR3 DNA follows: TGCACCAGCAGCCAAGATAGGACTAGCGGGGCAAGCACAGATACGCAGTATTTT. Amino acids: CTSSQDRTSGASTDTQYF.

This sequence joins TRBV2 and TRBJ1-4, with D maybe TRBD1 (5 bases). The CDR3 runs to 14 residues. V was trimmed by 6 bases and J by 8 bases, leaving 16 bases between them. Germline V lookup: CDR1 SNHLY, CDR2 FYNNEI. Here the CDR3 reads CASSKIGVGEKLFF. The CDR3 DNA reads as TGTGCCAGCAGCAAAATAGGGGTAGGGGAAAAACTGTTTTTT.

The chain carries TRBV2 and TRBJ2-7; 7 bases align to TRBD2. Germline values: CDR1 SNHLY, CDR2 FYNNEI. Trimming at V came to 4 bases and at J to 0 bases, leaving 27 bases not matched to a gene. The CDR3 length is 22 residues. As DNA, the CDR3 is TGTGCCAGCAGTGCAATCGGGGGGTTTCGCGGACCGCGACGGGAAAGCTCCTACGAGCAGTACTTC. Amino acids: CASSAIGGFRGPRRESSYEQYF.

The V and J genes are TRBV7-2 and TRBJ1-2; 8 positions match TRBD1. Per germline, CDR1 SGHTA and CDR2 FQGNSA. The trim removed 5 bases at V and 2 bases at J, leaving 13 bases unmatched. There are 17 residues in the CDR3. The chain's CDR3 is CASSPRTGPRVNYGYTF. The CDR3 DNA is TGTGCCAGCAGCCCCCGGACAGGGCCACGGGTAAACTATGGCTACACCTTC.

The chain carries TRBV2 and TRBJ2-3; a weak D match, TRBD1 (5 bases). Germline V gene data show CDR1 as SNHLY and CDR2 as FYNNEI. The length of the CDR3 is 15 residues. The V gene lost 2 bases and the J gene lost 4 bases, with 13 bases spanning the gap. CDR3 nucleotides: TGTGCCAGCAGTGAATTAGGGGTCGGAGCAGATACGCAGTATTTT. Its protein is CASSELGVGADTQYF.

The chain joins TRBV5-1 to TRBJ2-2; TRBD2 is a possible D gene (5 bases). The germline CDR1 and CDR2 sequences are SGHRS and YFSETQ. The CDR3 has 15 amino acids. Trimming removed 6 bases at V and 0 bases at J, with 12 bases between. CDR3 in DNA: TGCGCCAGCAACGAGGGAAACGCGAACACCGGGGAGCTGTTTTTT. This gives the protein CASNEGNANTGELFF.

The chain employs TRBV4-2 and TRBJ1-4; D perhaps matches TRBD1 (6 bases). The CDR3 has 17 amino acids. V lost 1 base, J lost 0 bases, and 12 bases lay in between. CDR1 and CDR2 (germline): LGHNA, YNFKEQ. The CDR3 sequence: CASSQAADSATNEKLFF. The CDR3 DNA reads as TGTGCCAGCAGCCAAGCTGCGGACAGTGCAACTAATGAAAAACTGTTTTTT.

The chain is built from TRBV7-2 and TRBJ2-5; tentative D call: TRBD2 (6 bases). V was clipped by 4 bases and J by 2 bases, with 17 bases between them. Germline V gives CDR1 SGHTA, CDR2 FQGNSA. There are 16 residues in the CDR3. The CDR3 loop reads CASSYGLRGRQETQYF. DNA of the CDR3: TGTGCCAGCAGCTACGGCCTGCGGGGCCGACAAGAGACCCAGTACTTC.

The gene calls are TRBV7-6 and TRBJ2-5; possible D gene TRBD1, 6 bases. Trimming left V 2 bases short and J 2 bases short, with 12 bases between. The CDR3 has 15 residues. Germline CDR1 is SGHVS and CDR2 is FNYEAQ. For the CDR3, the DNA is TGTGCCAGCAGCTTATTTCTCAGGGGACAAGAGACCCAGTACTTC. Translation gives CASSLFLRGQETQYF.

The J gene is TRBJ1-4, the V gene TRBV7-9; D unclear. V was shortened by 11 bases and J by 5 bases, with 15 bases between the two germline ends. CDR3 length equals 13 residues. The germline gives CDR1 SEHNR, CDR2 FQNEAQ (reference sequence). CDR3 coding DNA: TGTGCCGTAAACCGGCAGGTCAATGAAAAACTGTTTTTT. This encodes CAVNRQVNEKLFF.